Each of the 15 T cell receptor beta chains below was sequenced from the same sample in a study of PD-1 blockade in classical Hodgkin lymphoma. All patients relapsed after autologous stem cell transplantation, and brentuximab vedotin exposure varied. Investigators isolated CD4+ T cells from thawed PBMCs through magnetic negative selection. The assay was immunoSEQ multiplex PCR, and TCRdb's table has in-frame clones only and misses some. The sample holds approximately 9,500 clones, around two thirds seen once. This specimen consisted of CD4+ T cells from blood, obtained at baseline. All receptors come from a human donor with classical Hodgkin lymphoma.

CDR3 in DNA: TGCGCCAGCAGCCATGGACAGGGAGTAGGCTACGAGCAGTACTTC. It is translated as CASSHGQGVGYEQYF. The chain uses TRBV5-1 and TRBJ2-7; 8 nucleotides line up with TRBD1. This CDR3 comprises 15 residues. Germline V CDR1 and CDR2: SGHRS, YFSETQ. V lost 4 bases to trimming and J lost 3 bases; unmatched junction nucleotides: 9.

This rearrangement joins TRBV6-1 to TRBJ2-7, with 8 bases matching TRBD1. CDR1 MNHNS and CDR2 SASEGT come from the germline V gene. The V and J ends lost 0 bases and 6 bases, in that order; junction bases with no gene match: 10. The CDR3 spans 16 residues. The CDR3 protein is CASSEAQVQGVLEQYF. The DNA of the CDR3 is TGTGCCAGCAGTGAAGCCCAAGTACAGGGGGTTCTCGAGCAGTACTTC.

The chain is built from TRBV5-1 and TRBJ1-3; TRBD1 matches 9 bases. V dropped 4 bases and J dropped 2; count of bases not matched to a gene: 10. Per the germline V gene, CDR1 is SGHRS and CDR2 is YFSETQ. This CDR3 spans 17 amino acids. The CDR3 reads CASSPGTDRGAGNTIYF. CDR3 nucleotides: TGCGCCAGCAGCCCGGGAACGGACAGGGGTGCTGGAAACACCATATATTTT.

This chain links TRBV19 with TRBJ1-5; 7 bases fit TRBD1. CDR3 length: 16 residues. V gave up 4 bases and J gave up 3 bases; unmatched junction bases: 9. CDR1 is LNHDA and CDR2 is SQIVND in the germline V gene (reference sequence). The CDR3 spells CASSTQRTGFNQPQHF. The CDR3, as DNA: TGTGCCAGTAGTACGCAACGGACAGGTTTCAATCAGCCCCAGCATTTT.

The V and J genes are TRBV27 and TRBJ2-5, with a tentative D call TRBD2 (6 bases). Germline values: CDR1 MNHEY, CDR2 SMNVEV (reference sequence). V was shortened by 4 bases and J by 4 bases, with 16 bases between the two germline ends. The CDR3 length is 15 residues. The CDR3 nucleotides read TGTGCCAGCAGTTACGGACTGGGGGGTGGAGAGACCCAGTACTTC. It codes for CASSYGLGGGETQYF.

This sequence joins TRBV19 and TRBJ1-1, with 8 positions matching TRBD1. The CDR3 sequence is 16 residues long. V lost 9 bases, J lost 1 base, and 13 bases stayed unmatched. Germline V gene data show CDR1 as LNHDA and CDR2 as SQIVND (reference sequence). In DNA form, the CDR3 reads TGTGCCAGCACGAAAGCACCGGGGACAGGGAACACTGAAGCTTTCTTT. As protein: CASTKAPGTGNTEAFF.

The chain joins TRBV5-1 to TRBJ2-7, with D possibly TRBD2 on 6 matching bases. Germline V gives CDR1 SGHRS, CDR2 YFSETQ. The CDR3 is 16 residues long. V lost 0 bases and J lost 7, with 20 bases in between. CDR3 sequence: CASSLAGSAQTGEQYF. The CDR3, as DNA: TGCGCCAGCAGCTTGGCCGGGAGCGCCCAAACAGGAGAGCAGTACTTC. Supplemented by reference TRBV5-1 and TRBJ2-7, the full variable domain reads KAGVTQTPRYLIKTRGQQVTLSCSPISGHRSVSWYQQTPGQGLQFLFEYFSETQRNKGNFPGRFSGRQFSNSRSEMNVSTLELGDSALYLCASSLAGSAQTGEQYFGPGTRLTVT.

The V gene is TRBV5-4, the J gene TRBJ1-1; 7 bases line up with TRBD1. There are 14 residues in the CDR3. With 3 bases clipped from V and 1 base from J, the junction kept 3 bases outside the gene matches. CDR1 and CDR2 (germline): SGHNT, YYREEE (reference sequence). In DNA, the CDR3 is TGTGCCAGCAGCTCCCGGACAGGGAACACTGAAGCTTTCTTT. Its translation is CASSSRTGNTEAFF. The whole variable domain, filled in from reference TRBV5-4 and TRBJ1-1, reads ETGVTQSPTHLIKTRGQQVTLRCSSQSGHNTVSWYQQALGQGPQFIFQYYREEENGRGNFPPRFSGLQFPNYSSELNVNALELDDSALYLCASSSRTGNTEAFFGQGTRLTVV.

The chain links TRBV7-2 to TRBJ1-1; TRBD1 matches 10 bases. Germline lookup yields CDR1 SGHTA and CDR2 FQGNSA. This CDR3 comprises 14 residues. Unmatched junction bases numbered 4, after V lost 4 bases and J lost 5 bases. The CDR3, as DNA: TGTGCCAGCAGCTCCCGGACAGGGGGAACTGAAGCTTTCTTT. Residues: CASSSRTGGTEAFF.

This chain uses TRBV19 with TRBJ2-1, with 10 bases aligning to TRBD2. Trimming took 9 bases from V and 5 from J; bases not matched to a gene: 7. In germline, CDR1 is LNHDA, CDR2 SQIVND (reference sequence). The CDR3 totals 14 residues. The CDR3 DNA is TGTGCCAGCAAACTAGCGGGATGGCACAATGAGCAGTTCTTC. Translating gives CASKLAGWHNEQFF.

The chain employs TRBV6-1 and TRBJ2-7; 8 bases are shared with TRBD2. The V gene's germline CDR1 is MNHNS and CDR2 SASEGT. This CDR3 is built from 15 residues. V dropped 0 bases and J dropped 3; count of bases not matched to a gene: 4. CDR3 residues: CASSEAAGVNYEQYF. Written as DNA, the CDR3 is TGTGCCAGCAGTGAAGCAGCGGGAGTAAACTACGAGCAGTACTTC.

This rearrangement joins TRBV18 to TRBJ2-3; 11 bases match TRBD2. Germline lookup yields CDR1 KGHSH and CDR2 LQKENI. The junction had 7 bases not matched to a gene; V was cut back by 3 bases and J by 2 bases. The CDR3 has 17 residues. This CDR3 is CASSPRVAGGDTDTQYF. The CDR3 coding sequence is TGTGCCAGCTCACCCCGCGTAGCGGGAGGGGACACAGATACGCAGTATTTT. The whole variable domain, remainder taken from reference TRBV18 and TRBJ2-3, is NAGVMQNPRHLVRRRGQEARLRCSPMKGHSHVYWYRQLPEEGLKFMVYLQKENIIDESGMPKERFSAEFPKEGPSILRIQQVVRGDSAAYFCASSPRVAGGDTDTQYFGPGTRLTVL.

This clone has a handful of counts. The chain uses TRBV28 and TRBJ2-7; a weak D match, TRBD1 (6 bases). The CDR3 is made up of 11 amino acids. The V end lost 8 bases, the J end lost 2 bases, and 7 bases lay between the germline ends. Germline values: CDR1 MDHEN, CDR2 SYDVKM. CDR3 sequence reads: CASRDTYEQYF. Here the CDR3 DNA reads TGTGCCAGCCGGGACACCTACGAGCAGTACTTC.

The V call is TRBV11-2, the J call TRBJ2-5; tentative D call: TRBD2 (6 bases). V lost 1 base, J lost 2 bases, and 11 bases lay in between. Per the germline V gene, CDR1 is SGHAT and CDR2 is FQNNGV. CDR3 size: 15 residues. In nucleotides, the CDR3 is TGTGCCAGCAGCTTAGGGCGGGCGGGACAAGAGACCCAGTACTTC. Amino acid sequence: CASSLGRAGQETQYF. The variable domain in full, completed from reference TRBV11-2 and TRBJ2-5, reads EAGVAQSPRYKIIEKRQSVAFWCNPISGHATLYWYQQILGQGPKLLIQFQNNGVVDDSQLPKDRFSAERLKGVDSTLKIQPAKLEDSAVYLCASSLGRAGQETQYFGPGTRLLVL.

The chain employs TRBV29-1 and TRBJ1-2; possible D gene TRBD1, 6 bases. Trimming removed 5 bases from V and 0 bases from J, with 16 bases in between. The CDR3 runs to 15 residues. Germline loops: CDR1 SQVTM, CDR2 ANQGSEA. The CDR3 DNA reads as TGCAGCGTTTCGTCCGACAGGACCTCTAACTATGGCTACACCTTC. It yields the protein CSVSSDRTSNYGYTF.